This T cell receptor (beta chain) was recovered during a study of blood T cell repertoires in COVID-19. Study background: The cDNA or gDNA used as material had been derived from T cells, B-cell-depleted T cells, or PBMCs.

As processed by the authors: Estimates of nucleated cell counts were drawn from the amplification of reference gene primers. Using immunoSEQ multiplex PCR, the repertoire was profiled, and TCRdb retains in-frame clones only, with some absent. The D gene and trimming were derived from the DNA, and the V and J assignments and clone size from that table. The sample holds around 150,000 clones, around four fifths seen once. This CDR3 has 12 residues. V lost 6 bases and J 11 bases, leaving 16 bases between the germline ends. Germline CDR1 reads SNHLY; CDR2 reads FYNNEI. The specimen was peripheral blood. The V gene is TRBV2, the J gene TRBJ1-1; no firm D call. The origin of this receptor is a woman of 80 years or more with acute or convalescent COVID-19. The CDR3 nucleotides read TGTGCCAGCAGAACCGACATGGCTCGGGCTTTCTTT. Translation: CASRTDMARAFF.